Each of the 17 T cell receptor beta chains below was sequenced from the same sample in a study of T cell responses to AZD1222 COVID-19 vaccine (dated by TCRdb to 2020 to 2022). Libraries were made using the immunoSEQ multiplex PCR assay. The clones in this table, taken by TCRdb from immuneACCESS, are in-frame only. Not every clone is retained; where verified, under half of the shortfall comes from an unresolved V gene, and the cause of the rest is unknown. The sample table shows 75,000 to 100,000 clones, and 85% are seen once. About 13% of the sample is held by the ten biggest clonotypes. The sample's time point label, decoded: baseline before first vaccination. Sequenced here: peripheral blood, sampled on day 0 of AZD1222 vaccination. The receptors come from an adult in good health.

The rearrangement links TRBV24-1 to TRBJ2-3; perhaps TRBD2 as D (7 bases). Looked up from germline, CDR1 is KGHDR and CDR2 is SFDVKD. The CDR3 spans 16 residues. V was shortened by 2 bases and J by 4 bases, with 15 bases between the two germline ends. This chain's CDR3 is CATSDSRGGAADTQYF. The CDR3 DNA reads TGTGCCACCAGTGATTCGAGAGGGGGGGCTGCAGATACGCAGTATTTT.

The V and J genes are TRBV2 and TRBJ1-6; unclear D gene. This CDR3 contains 17 residues. Germline values: CDR1 SNHLY, CDR2 FYNNEI. Trimming stripped 3 bases from V and 1 base from J, with 13 bases between. CDR3 in DNA: TGTGCCAGCAGTGATACTCGGGAAGGGTCCTATAATTCACCCCTCCACTTT. Its translation is CASSDTREGSYNSPLHF.

The chain joins TRBV14 to TRBJ1-1; D ambiguous. The CDR3 totals 13 residues. Trimming took off 1 base at V and 7 bases at J, with 10 bases between the two ends. Germline V CDR1 and CDR2: SGHDN, FVKESK. CDR3 residues: CASSQGWGSEAFF. The CDR3 nucleotides read TGTGCCAGCAGCCAAGGTTGGGGAAGTGAAGCTTTCTTT.

The chain recombines TRBV29-1 with TRBJ1-3; perhaps TRBD1 as D (5 bases). Germline V gene sequence: CDR1 SQVTM, CDR2 ANQGSEA. The V end lost 4 bases, the J end lost 4 bases, and 11 bases lay between the germline ends. The CDR3 runs 13 residues. The CDR3 DNA reads TGCAGCGTTGCTCGACAGTCGGGAAACACCATATATTTT. The encoded protein is CSVARQSGNTIYF.

The rearrangement uses TRBV10-3 and TRBJ2-7; D unclear. V lost 0 bases and J 2 bases, leaving 8 bases between the germline ends. The CDR3 extends over 14 amino acids. CDR1 and CDR2 (germline): ENHRY, SYGVKD. DNA of the CDR3: TGTGCCATCAGTGAGTCGTACACTCCCTACGAGCAGTACTTC. It is translated as CAISESYTPYEQYF.

The rearrangement links TRBV19 to TRBJ1-3; a weak D match, TRBD1 (5 bases). The CDR3 has 15 amino acids. In germline, CDR1 is LNHDA, CDR2 SQIVND (reference sequence). V was cut by 1 base and J by 1 base, with 8 bases left in between. CDR3 sequence: CASSIVAGSGNTIYF. DNA for the CDR3: TGTGCCAGTAGTATAGTTGCAGGGTCTGGAAACACCATATATTTT.

This clone is labeled as medium-sized. V usage is TRBV7-9 and J usage is TRBJ2-3; the D gene is possibly TRBD2 (5 bases). The CDR3 totals 14 residues. Trimming took 5 bases from V and 3 from J, leaving 12 bases between them. The germline V gene encodes CDR1 SEHNR and CDR2 FQNEAQ (reference sequence). CDR3 nucleotide sequence: TGTGCCAGCAGCCCTACCCGCGGGACAGATACGCAGTATTTT. Translated, it gives CASSPTRGTDTQYF.

This clone was found a few times. The gene calls are TRBV4-1 and TRBJ1-1; D gene ambiguous. Germline-derived CDR1 and CDR2 are MGHRA and YSYEKL. Deletions cut 0 bases from V and 5 bases from J, with 10 bases between. CDR3 length equals 14 residues. The CDR3 region is CASSQDSGETEAFF. CDR3 bases: TGCGCCAGCAGCCAAGATTCCGGGGAAACTGAAGCTTTCTTT.

This chain links TRBV6-5 with TRBJ1-3; D may be TRBD1 (6 bases). The CDR3 spans 13 residues. Trimming removed 6 bases at V and 8 bases at J, with 14 bases between. Germline V gene data show CDR1 as MNHEY and CDR2 as SVGAGI. In DNA form, the CDR3 reads TGTGCCAGCAGGAGGGGGTACGGAGACACCATATATTTT. Its translation is CASRRGYGDTIYF.

V is TRBV19 and J is TRBJ1-3, with D perhaps TRBD1 (6 bases). The germline V and J ends were trimmed by 3 bases and 2 bases, with 11 bases remaining between them. This CDR3 is 15 amino acids long. Germline V gene sequence: CDR1 LNHDA, CDR2 SQIVND (reference sequence). DNA for the CDR3: TGTGCCAGTAGTATCGTGGGGGCTGCTGGAAACACCATATATTTT. This codes for CASSIVGAAGNTIYF. Variable domain in full (rest from reference TRBV19 and TRBJ1-3): DGGITQSPKYLFRKEGQNVTLSCEQNLNHDAMYWYRQDPGQGLRLIYYSQIVNDFQKGDIAEGYSVSREKKESFPLTVTSAQKNPTAFYLCASSIVGAAGNTIYFGEGSWLTVV.

The rearrangement uses TRBV5-1 and TRBJ1-1; D is unresolved. Germline V gives CDR1 SGHRS, CDR2 YFSETQ. The length of the CDR3 is 14 residues. Trimming removed 3 bases from V and 7 bases from J, with 16 bases in between. In DNA, the CDR3 is TGCGCCAGCAGCTCAGACGGAAGAGGGAATGAAGCTTTCTTT. Its protein is CASSSDGRGNEAFF.

This chain uses TRBV19 with TRBJ2-2; 10 nucleotides agree with TRBD1. V trimming: 11 bases; J trimming: 7 bases; junction bases outside the gene matches: 7. Germline-derived CDR1 and CDR2 are LNHDA and SQIVND (reference sequence). The CDR3 is 13 amino acids. This chain's CDR3 is CAGGQGFGGELFF. CDR3 in DNA: TGTGCCGGGGGACAGGGGTTCGGCGGGGAGCTGTTTTTT. The entire variable domain, with the rest obtained from reference TRBV19 and TRBJ2-2, is as follows: DGGITQSPKYLFRKEGQNVTLSCEQNLNHDAMYWYRQDPGQGLRLIYYSQIVNDFQKGDIAEGYSVSREKKESFPLTVTSAQKNPTAFYLCAGGQGFGGELFFGEGSRLTVL.

This chain uses TRBV5-1 with TRBJ1-1; D is undetermined. V was trimmed by 3 bases and J by 4 bases, leaving 16 bases between them. The CDR3 has 15 amino acids. Per the germline V gene, CDR1 is SGHRS and CDR2 is YFSETQ. In nucleotides, the CDR3 is TGCGCCAGCAGCTCAACCGCCCTCTGGGGCACTGAAGCTTTCTTT. This gives the protein CASSSTALWGTEAFF.

This clone was recorded once. The chain carries TRBV19 and TRBJ1-1; 9 bases map to TRBD1. This CDR3 contains 14 residues. J gave up 3 bases and V 8 bases, and 7 bases lay outside the gene matches. Looked up from germline, CDR1 is LNHDA and CDR2 is SQIVND (reference sequence). CDR3 residues: CASGRDRAYTEAFF. The DNA for the CDR3 is TGTGCCAGTGGGCGGGACAGGGCCTACACTGAAGCTTTCTTT.

V usage is TRBV13 and J usage is TRBJ2-7; D possibly corresponds to TRBD1 (5 bases). CDR3 length equals 14 residues. V was clipped by 5 bases and J by 3 bases, with 14 bases between them. Germline V gives CDR1 PRHDT, CDR2 FYEKMQ (reference sequence). CDR3 amino acids: CASSLQGFLYEQYF. The DNA for the CDR3 is TGTGCCAGCAGCCTCCAGGGTTTCCTCTACGAGCAGTACTTC.

The rearrangement links TRBV9 to TRBJ1-6, with D possibly matching TRBD1 (5 bases). Trimming cost V 7 bases and J 13 bases, with 18 bases left between them. The CDR3 loop spans 13 amino acids. In germline, CDR1 is SGDLS, CDR2 YYNGEE. The CDR3: CASGGDSRGPLHF. The DNA of the CDR3 is TGTGCCAGCGGGGGGGATTCCCGAGGGCCCCTCCACTTT.

The chain links TRBV12-5 to TRBJ1-1; D remains ambiguous. This CDR3 is 15 amino acids long. Trimming shortened V by 5 bases and J by 1 base, and 14 bases separated the two germline ends. Germline V gene data show CDR1 as LGHNT and CDR2 as FRNRAP. CDR3 in amino acids: CASGPTFAGNTEAFF. The CDR3 coding sequence is TGTGCTAGTGGTCCCACTTTCGCGGGGAACACTGAAGCTTTCTTT. Drawing the rest from reference TRBV12-5 and TRBJ1-1, the complete variable domain is DARVTQTPRHKVTEMGQEVTMRCQPILGHNTVFWYRQTMMQGLELLAYFRNRAPLDDSGMPKDRFSAEMPDATLATLKIQPSEPRDSAVYFCASGPTFAGNTEAFFGQGTRLTVV.